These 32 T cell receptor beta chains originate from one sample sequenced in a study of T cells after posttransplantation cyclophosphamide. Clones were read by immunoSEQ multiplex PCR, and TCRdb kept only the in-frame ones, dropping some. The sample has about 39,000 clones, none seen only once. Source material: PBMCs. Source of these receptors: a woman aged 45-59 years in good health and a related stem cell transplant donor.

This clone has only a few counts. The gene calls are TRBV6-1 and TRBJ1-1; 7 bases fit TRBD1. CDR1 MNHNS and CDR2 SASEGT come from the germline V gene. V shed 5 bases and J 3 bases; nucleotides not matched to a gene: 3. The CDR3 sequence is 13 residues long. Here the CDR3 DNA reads TGTGCCAGCAGTCCGGGACAGTACACTGAAGCTTTCTTT. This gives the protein CASSPGQYTEAFF.

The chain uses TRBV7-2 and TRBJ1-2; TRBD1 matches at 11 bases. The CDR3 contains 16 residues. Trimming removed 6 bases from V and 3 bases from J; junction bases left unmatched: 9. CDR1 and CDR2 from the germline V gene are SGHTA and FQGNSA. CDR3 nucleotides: TGTGCCAGCAGGAGGACAGGGGGCATTGGAGACTATGGCTACACCTTC. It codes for CASRRTGGIGDYGYTF.

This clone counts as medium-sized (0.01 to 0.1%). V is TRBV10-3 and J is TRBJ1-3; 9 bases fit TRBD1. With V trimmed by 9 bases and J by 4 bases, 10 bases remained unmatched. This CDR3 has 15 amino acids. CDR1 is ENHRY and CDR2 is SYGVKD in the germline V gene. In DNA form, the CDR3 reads TGTGCCATGGGGACAGGGTCGAATAAGGGAAACACCATATATTTT. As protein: CAMGTGSNKGNTIYF.

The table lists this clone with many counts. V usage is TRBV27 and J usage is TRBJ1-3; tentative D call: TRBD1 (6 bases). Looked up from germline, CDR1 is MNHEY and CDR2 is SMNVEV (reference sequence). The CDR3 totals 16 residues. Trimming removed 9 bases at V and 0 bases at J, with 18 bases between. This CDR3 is CAREGLTGNSGNTIYF. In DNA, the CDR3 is TGTGCCAGAGAGGGGCTGACAGGCAACTCTGGAAACACCATATATTTT.

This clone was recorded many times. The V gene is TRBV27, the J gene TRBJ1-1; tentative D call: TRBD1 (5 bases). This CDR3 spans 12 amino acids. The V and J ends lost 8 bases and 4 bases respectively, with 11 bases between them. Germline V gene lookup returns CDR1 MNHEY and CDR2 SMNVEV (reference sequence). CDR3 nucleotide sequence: TGTGCCAGCGGGGGGGGTGGCACTGAAGCTTTCTTT. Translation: CASGGGGTEAFF.

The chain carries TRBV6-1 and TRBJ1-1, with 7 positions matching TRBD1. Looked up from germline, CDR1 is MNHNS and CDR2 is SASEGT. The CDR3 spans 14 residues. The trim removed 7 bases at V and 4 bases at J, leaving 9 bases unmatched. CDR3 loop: CASTYRDSGTEAFF. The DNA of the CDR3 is TGTGCCAGCACCTACAGGGACAGTGGCACTGAAGCTTTCTTT.

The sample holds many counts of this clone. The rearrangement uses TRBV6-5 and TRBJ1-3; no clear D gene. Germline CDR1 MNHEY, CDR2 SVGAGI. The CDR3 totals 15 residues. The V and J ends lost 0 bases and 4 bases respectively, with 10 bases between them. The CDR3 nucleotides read TGTGCCAGCAGTTACTCCCGGCAGGTCGGAAACACCATATATTTT. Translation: CASSYSRQVGNTIYF.

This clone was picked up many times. DNA of the CDR3: TGCGCCAGCAGCTTGGGGCAGGGGATGACGGAGACCCAGTACTTC. Its protein is CASSLGQGMTETQYF. The J gene is TRBJ2-5, the V gene TRBV5-1, with D tentatively TRBD1 (6 bases). V lost 0 bases and J lost 5, with 14 bases in between. The CDR3 totals 15 residues. Germline values: CDR1 SGHRS, CDR2 YFSETQ.

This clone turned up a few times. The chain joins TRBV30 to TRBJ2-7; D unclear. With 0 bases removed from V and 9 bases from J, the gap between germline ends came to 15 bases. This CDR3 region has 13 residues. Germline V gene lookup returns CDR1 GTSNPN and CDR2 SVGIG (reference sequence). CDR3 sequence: CAWSVRSKSGQYF. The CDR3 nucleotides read TGTGCCTGGAGTGTTCGCTCGAAGTCCGGGCAGTACTTC. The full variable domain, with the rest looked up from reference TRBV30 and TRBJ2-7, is SQTIHQWPATLVQPVGSPLSLECTVEGTSNPNLYWYRQAAGRGLQLLFYSVGIGQISSEVPQNLSASRPQDRQFILSSKKLLLSDSGFYLCAWSVRSKSGQYFGPGTRLTVT.

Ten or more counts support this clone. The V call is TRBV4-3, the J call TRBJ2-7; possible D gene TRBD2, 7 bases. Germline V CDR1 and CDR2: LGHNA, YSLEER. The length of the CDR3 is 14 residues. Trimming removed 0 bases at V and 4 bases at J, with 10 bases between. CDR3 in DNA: TGCGCCAGCAGCCAAGAGAGGGGGGGATACGAGCAGTACTTC. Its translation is CASSQERGGYEQYF.

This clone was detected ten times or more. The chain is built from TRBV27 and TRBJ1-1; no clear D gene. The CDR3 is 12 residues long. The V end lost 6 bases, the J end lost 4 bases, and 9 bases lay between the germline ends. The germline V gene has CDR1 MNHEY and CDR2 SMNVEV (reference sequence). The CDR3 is CASRRGSTEAFF. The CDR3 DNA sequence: TGTGCCAGCAGGCGCGGGAGCACTGAAGCTTTCTTT.

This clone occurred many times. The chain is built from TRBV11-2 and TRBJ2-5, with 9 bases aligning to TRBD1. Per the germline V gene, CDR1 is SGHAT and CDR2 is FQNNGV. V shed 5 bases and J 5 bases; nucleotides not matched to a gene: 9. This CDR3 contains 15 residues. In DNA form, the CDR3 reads TGTGCCAGCAGCGCGCACAGGGGGCCAACGGAGACCCAGTACTTC. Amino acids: CASSAHRGPTETQYF.

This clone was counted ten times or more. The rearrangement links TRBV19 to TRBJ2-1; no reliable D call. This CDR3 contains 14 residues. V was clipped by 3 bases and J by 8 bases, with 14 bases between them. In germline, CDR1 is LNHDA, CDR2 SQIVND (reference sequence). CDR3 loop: CASSIIPRSDEQFF. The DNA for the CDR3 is TGTGCCAGTAGTATTATCCCGAGAAGCGATGAGCAGTTCTTC.

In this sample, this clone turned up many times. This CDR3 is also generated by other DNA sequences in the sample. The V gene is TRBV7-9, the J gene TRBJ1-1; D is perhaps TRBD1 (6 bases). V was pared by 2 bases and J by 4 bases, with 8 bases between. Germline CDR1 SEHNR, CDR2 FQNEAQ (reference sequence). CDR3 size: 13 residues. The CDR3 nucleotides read TGTGCCAGCAGCTTACAGGGGAGCACTGAAGCTTTCTTT. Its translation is CASSLQGSTEAFF.

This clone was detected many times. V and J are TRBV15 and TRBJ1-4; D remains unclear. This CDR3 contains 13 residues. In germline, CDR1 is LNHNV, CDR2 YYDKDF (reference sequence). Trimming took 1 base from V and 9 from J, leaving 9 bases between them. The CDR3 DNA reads TGTGCCACCAGCAGAGTTCCGTCCCAAAAACTGTTTTTT. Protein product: CATSRVPSQKLFF.

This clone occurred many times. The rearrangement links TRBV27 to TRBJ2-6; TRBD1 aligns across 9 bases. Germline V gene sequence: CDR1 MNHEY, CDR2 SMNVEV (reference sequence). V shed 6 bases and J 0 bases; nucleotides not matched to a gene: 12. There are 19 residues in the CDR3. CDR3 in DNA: TGTGCCAGCAGCCCCCCCCCGCGGGACAGGGTCTCTGGGGCCAACGTCCTGACTTTC. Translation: CASSPPPRDRVSGANVLTF. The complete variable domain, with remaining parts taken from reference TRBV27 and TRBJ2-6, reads EAQVTQNPRYLITVTGKKLTVTCSQNMNHEYMSWYRQDPGLGLRQIYYSMNVEVTDKGDVPEGYKVSRKEKRNFPLILESPSPNQTSLYFCASSPPPRDRVSGANVLTFGAGSRLTVL.

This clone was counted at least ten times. The CDR3 DNA reads as TGTGCCAGCAGCTCCGCCTACACAGGTCCCCCCTACGAGCAGTACTTC. It codes for CASSSAYTGPPYEQYF. The chain has TRBV11-2 and TRBJ2-7; TRBD1 is a possible D gene (5 bases). CDR1 is SGHAT and CDR2 is FQNNGV in the germline V gene. CDR3 length: 16 residues. The ends were cut back, 4 bases at V and 2 bases at J, with 18 bases in the middle.

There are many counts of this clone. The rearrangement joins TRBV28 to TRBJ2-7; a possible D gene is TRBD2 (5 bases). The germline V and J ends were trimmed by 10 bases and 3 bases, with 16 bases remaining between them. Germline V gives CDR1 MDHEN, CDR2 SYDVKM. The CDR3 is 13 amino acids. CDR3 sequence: CATLGSGYYEQYF. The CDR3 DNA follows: TGTGCCACCCTAGGGTCGGGGTACTACGAGCAGTACTTC. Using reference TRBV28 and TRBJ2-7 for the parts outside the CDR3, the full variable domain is DVKVTQSSRYLVKRTGEKVFLECVQDMDHENMFWYRQDPGLGLRLIYFSYDVKMKEKGDIPEGYSVSREKKERFSLILESASTNQTSMYLCATLGSGYYEQYFGPGTRLTVT.

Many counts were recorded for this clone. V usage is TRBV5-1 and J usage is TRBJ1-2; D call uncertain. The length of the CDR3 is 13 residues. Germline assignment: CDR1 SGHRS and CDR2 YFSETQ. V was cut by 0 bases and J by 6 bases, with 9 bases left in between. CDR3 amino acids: CASSLAGNDGYTF. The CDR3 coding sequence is TGCGCCAGCAGCTTGGCTGGCAATGATGGCTACACCTTC.

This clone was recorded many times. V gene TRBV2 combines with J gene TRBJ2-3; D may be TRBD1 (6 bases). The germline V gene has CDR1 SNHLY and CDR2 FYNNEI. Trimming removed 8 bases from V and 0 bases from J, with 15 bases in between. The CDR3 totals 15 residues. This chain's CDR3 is CASRVGHLSTDTQYF. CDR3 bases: TGTGCCAGCCGGGTGGGACACCTTAGCACAGATACGCAGTATTTT.

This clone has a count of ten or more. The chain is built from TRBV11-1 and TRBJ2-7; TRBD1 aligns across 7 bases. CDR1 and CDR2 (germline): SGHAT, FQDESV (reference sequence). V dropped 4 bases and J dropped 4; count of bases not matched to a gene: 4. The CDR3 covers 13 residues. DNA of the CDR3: TGTGCCAGCAGCTGGACAGGTAGATACGAGCAGTACTTC. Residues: CASSWTGRYEQYF.

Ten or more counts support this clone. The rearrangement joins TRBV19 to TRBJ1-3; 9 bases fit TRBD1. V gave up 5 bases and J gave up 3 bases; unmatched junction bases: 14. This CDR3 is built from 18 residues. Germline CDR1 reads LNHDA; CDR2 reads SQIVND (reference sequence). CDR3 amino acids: CASSVGTGYTVSGNTIYF. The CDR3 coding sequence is TGTGCCAGTAGTGTTGGGACAGGGTACACCGTCAGTGGAAACACCATATATTTT.

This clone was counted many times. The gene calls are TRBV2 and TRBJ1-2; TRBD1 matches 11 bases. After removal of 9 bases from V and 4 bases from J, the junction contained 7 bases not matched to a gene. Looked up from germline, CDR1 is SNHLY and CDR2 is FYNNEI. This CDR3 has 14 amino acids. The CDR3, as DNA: TGTGCCAGTGGTGCCGGGACAGGGGGCTATGGCTACACCTTC. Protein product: CASGAGTGGYGYTF.

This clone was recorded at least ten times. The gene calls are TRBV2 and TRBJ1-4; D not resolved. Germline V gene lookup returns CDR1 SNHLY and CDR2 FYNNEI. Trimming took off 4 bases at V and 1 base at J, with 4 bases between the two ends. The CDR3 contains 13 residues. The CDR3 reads CASSVRTNEKLFF. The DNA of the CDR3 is TGTGCCAGCAGTGTGCGAACTAATGAAAAACTGTTTTTT.

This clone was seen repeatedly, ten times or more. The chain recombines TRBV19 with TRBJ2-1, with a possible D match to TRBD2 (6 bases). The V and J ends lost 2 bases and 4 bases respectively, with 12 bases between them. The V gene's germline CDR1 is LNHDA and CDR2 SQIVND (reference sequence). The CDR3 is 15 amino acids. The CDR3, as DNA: TGTGCCAGTAGTATATGGGCTAGCGAGTACAATGAGCAGTTCTTC. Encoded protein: CASSIWASEYNEQFF. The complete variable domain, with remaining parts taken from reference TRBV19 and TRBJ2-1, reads DGGITQSPKYLFRKEGQNVTLSCEQNLNHDAMYWYRQDPGQGLRLIYYSQIVNDFQKGDIAEGYSVSREKKESFPLTVTSAQKNPTAFYLCASSIWASEYNEQFFGPGTRLTVL.

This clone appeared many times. CDR3 sequence reads: CASSRRGAGELFF. The CDR3 DNA reads as TGTGCCAGCAGCCGACGGGGGGCCGGGGAGCTGTTTTTT. The gene calls are TRBV11-1 and TRBJ2-2; 7 bases fit TRBD2. J lost 6 bases, V lost 5 bases, and 3 bases had no gene match. The CDR3 runs 13 residues. Germline CDR1 SGHAT, CDR2 FQDESV (reference sequence).

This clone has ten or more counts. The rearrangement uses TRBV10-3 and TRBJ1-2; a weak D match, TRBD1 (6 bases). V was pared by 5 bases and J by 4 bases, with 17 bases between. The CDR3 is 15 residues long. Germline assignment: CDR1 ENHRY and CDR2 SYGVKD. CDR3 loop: CAISPSQGPGYGYTF. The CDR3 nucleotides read TGTGCCATCAGTCCCTCGCAGGGGCCGGGCTATGGCTACACCTTC.

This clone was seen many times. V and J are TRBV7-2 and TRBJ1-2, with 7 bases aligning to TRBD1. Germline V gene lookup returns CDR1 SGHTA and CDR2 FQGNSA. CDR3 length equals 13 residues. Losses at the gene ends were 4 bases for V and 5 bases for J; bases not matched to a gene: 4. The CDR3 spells CASSSGQAYGYTF. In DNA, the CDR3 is TGTGCCAGCAGCTCTGGACAGGCGTATGGCTACACCTTC.

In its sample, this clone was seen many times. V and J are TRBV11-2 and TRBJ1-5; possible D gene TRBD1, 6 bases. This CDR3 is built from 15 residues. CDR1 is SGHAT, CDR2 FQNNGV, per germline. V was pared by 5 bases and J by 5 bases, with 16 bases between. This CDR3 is CASSPLGGADQPQHF. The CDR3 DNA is TGTGCCAGCAGCCCACTCGGGGGGGCGGATCAGCCCCAGCATTTT.

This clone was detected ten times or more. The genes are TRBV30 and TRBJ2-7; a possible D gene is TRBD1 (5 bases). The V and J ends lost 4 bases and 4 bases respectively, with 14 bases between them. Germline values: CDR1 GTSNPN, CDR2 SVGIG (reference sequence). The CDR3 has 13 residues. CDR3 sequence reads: CAWTQGNAYEQYF. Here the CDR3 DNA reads TGTGCCTGGACTCAGGGCAACGCGTACGAGCAGTACTTC. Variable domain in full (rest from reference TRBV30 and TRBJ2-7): SQTIHQWPATLVQPVGSPLSLECTVEGTSNPNLYWYRQAAGRGLQLLFYSVGIGQISSEVPQNLSASRPQDRQFILSSKKLLLSDSGFYLCAWTQGNAYEQYFGPGTRLTVT.

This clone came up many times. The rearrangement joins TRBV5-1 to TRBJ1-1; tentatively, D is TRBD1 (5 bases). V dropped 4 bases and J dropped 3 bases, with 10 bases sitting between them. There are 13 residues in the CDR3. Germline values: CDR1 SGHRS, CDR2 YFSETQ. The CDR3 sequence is CASSRGRDTEAFF. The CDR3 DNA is TGCGCCAGCAGCCGGGGGAGAGACACTGAAGCTTTCTTT.

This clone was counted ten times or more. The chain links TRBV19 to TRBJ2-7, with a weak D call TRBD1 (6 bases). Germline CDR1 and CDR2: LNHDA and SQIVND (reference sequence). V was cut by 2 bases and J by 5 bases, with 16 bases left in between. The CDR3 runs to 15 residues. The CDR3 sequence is CASSISRGIEDEQYF. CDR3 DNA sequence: TGTGCCAGTAGTATAAGCAGGGGCATTGAAGACGAGCAGTACTTC.